This T cell receptor beta chain was profiled in a study of T cells in Graves' hyperthyroidism and ophthalmopathy. RNA transcripts were the template for amplifying TCR beta CDR3 regions. First-round RT-PCR of the TCR CDR3 relied on the HTBI primer set. TCRdb called the multiplex PCR reads again in MiXCR, with one record for every CDR3 protein. This sample yields 550,000 to 600,000 distinct CDR3 sequences, of which more than 45% are seen a single time; around 20% belongs to the top ten. General study results and limits: Ophthalmopathy could be told apart from stable hyperthyroidism with a 13 V-J model.

The V gene lost 5 bases and the J gene lost 5 bases, with 18 bases spanning the gap. This CDR3 spans 14 amino acids. Germline V gene sequence: CDR1 DFQATT, CDR2 SNEGSKA (reference sequence). This clonotype has a handful of counts. As yet, its antigen is unknown. The chain couples TRBV20-1 to TRBJ1-2; D remains unclear. Sample: peripheral blood or thyroid tissue (not recorded which). The origin of this receptor is an adult woman with Graves' disease, either hyperthyroidism or ophthalmopathy (not recorded which). The DNA for the CDR3 is TGCAGTGCTCCAACGACACCCGGAGGGTATGGCTACACCTTC. Translation gives CSAPTTPGGYGYTF.